The T cell receptor (beta chain) described here comes from a study of siplizumab effects on memory and regulatory T cells. The study's findings and limits: Naive versus memory phenotype went unassigned for roughly 75-95% of proliferating CD4+ or CD8+ clones. Naive T cell populations appeared to exhibit greater diversity than memory cells and appeared to be major alloresponse contributors. For mappable alloreactive CD4+ clones, the mean Treg-derived fraction was roughly 70% with siplizumab and 26.9% in controls. To unstimulated subsets, only a minor fraction of alloreactive clones could be mapped.

Comment on this clone: The antigen remains undetermined.

This CDR3 is 16 amino acids long. Germline trimming cut 4 bases from V and 3 bases from J; bases unmatched to any gene: 6. Looked up from germline, CDR1 is MGHRA and CDR2 is YSYEKL. The assay was immunoSEQ multiplex PCR, and TCRdb's table has in-frame clones only and misses some. Counted here are roughly 100,000 clones, 85% to 95% occurring once; the ten biggest clones make up approximately 0.67%. Sequenced sample: Tregs sorted from blood. The source is a human donor in good health. V is TRBV4-1 and J is TRBJ2-7; TRBD2 agrees at 13 bases. The CDR3 is CASSPTTSGGNYEQYF. CDR3 DNA: TGCGCCAGCAGCCCAACGACTAGCGGGGGGAACTACGAGCAGTACTTC.